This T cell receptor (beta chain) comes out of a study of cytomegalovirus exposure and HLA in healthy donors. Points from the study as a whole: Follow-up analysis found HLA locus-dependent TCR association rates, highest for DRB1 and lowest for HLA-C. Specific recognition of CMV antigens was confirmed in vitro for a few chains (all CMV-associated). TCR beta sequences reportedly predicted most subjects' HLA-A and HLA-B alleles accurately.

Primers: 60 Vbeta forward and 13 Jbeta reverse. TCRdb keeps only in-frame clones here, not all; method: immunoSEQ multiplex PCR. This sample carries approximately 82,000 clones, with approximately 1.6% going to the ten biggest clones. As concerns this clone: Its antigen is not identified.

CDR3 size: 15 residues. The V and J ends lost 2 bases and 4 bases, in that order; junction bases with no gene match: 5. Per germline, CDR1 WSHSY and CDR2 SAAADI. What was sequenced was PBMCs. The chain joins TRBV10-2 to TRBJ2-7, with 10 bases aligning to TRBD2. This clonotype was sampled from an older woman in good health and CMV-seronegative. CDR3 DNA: TGCGCCAGCAGTGAGAGAGCTAGCGGGAGTTACGAGCAGTACTTC. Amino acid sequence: CASSERASGSYEQYF.